These 8 T cell receptor beta chains originate from one sample sequenced in a study of T cells in women clearing cervical HPV infection. The data were produced by immunoSEQ multiplex PCR, yet TCRdb's version contains in-frame clones alone and is incomplete. The table counts approximately 35,000 clones; about 3.7% lies in the top ten. Specimen: blood buffy coat. These receptors were collected from a woman aged 18 to 69 with a cervical HPV16 infection that either progressed to CIN3+ or cleared (not recorded which).

Comments on this clone: The CDR3 goes on 3 residues after the read ends, and that part is filled in from the germline J gene. The chain recombines TRBV7-2 with TRBJ2-1, with a weak D call TRBD2 (6 bases). This CDR3 comprises 15 residues. Germline V gene lookup returns CDR1 SGHTA and CDR2 FQGNSA. Trimming took off 5 bases at V and 6 bases at J, with 17 bases between the two ends. Incomplete CDR3 DNA: TGTGCCAGCAGCGCCTTGCGGGGAGCGGGCAATGAG. It specifies CASSALRGAGNE. The entire CDR3 protein reads CASSALRGAGNEQFF.

Regarding this clone: The read finishes 3 residues shy of the CDR3 end, and the germline J gene is used to complete it. J is TRBJ1-1 and V is TRBV20-1; D may be TRBD1 (6 bases). Germline CDR1 is DFQATT and CDR2 is SNEGSKA (reference sequence). The CDR3 totals 12 residues. The CDR3 bases that were read are TGCAGTGCTAGCCCGGGGGGCGCGGAA. It yields the protein CSASPGGAE. The CDR3, in full, reads CSASPGGAEAFF.

With respect to this clone: The read ends 3 residues shy of where the CDR3 ends; the end is completed using the germline J gene. The J gene is TRBJ2-1, the V gene TRBV6-4; 12 positions agree with TRBD2. This CDR3 is built from 15 residues. V lost 5 bases to trimming and J lost 4 bases; unmatched junction nucleotides: 3. Per the germline V gene, CDR1 is MRHNA and CDR2 is SNTAGT. Partial CDR3 DNA: TGTGCCAGCAGTCCGCTAGCGGGGGGGTACAATGAG. Translated: CASSPLAGGYNE. The whole CDR3 sequence is CASSPLAGGYNEQFF.

Note on this clone: The read terminates 3 residues ahead of where the CDR3 ends, so the germline J gene completes it. The chain has TRBV19 and TRBJ2-7, with 10 bases matching TRBD1. Trimming removed 5 bases from V and 3 bases from J; junction bases left unmatched: 7. CDR3 size: 15 residues. Germline V gives CDR1 LNHDA, CDR2 SQIVND (reference sequence). The CDR3 protein is CASSFRDRGSYEQYF. The part of the CDR3 DNA that was read is TGTGCCAGTAGTTTCCGGGACAGGGGTAGCTACGAG.

As to this clone: From the germline J gene comes the end of the CDR3, since the read stops 3 residues before it. The chain links TRBV14 to TRBJ1-4; no clear D. CDR3 length equals 15 residues. The germline V gene encodes CDR1 SGHDN and CDR2 FVKESK. V was clipped by 1 base and J by 6 bases, with 12 bases between them. CDR3 region: CASSQGAKYYEKLFF. CDR3 DNA, as far as it was read: TGTGCCAGCAGCCAAGGGGCGAAGTATTATGAAAAA.

With regard to this clone: With the read ending 3 residues before the CDR3 end, the germline J gene is used to fill in that end. This chain links TRBV6-4 with TRBJ1-6; unclear D gene. Trimming removed 2 bases from V and 7 bases from J, with 15 bases in between. The germline gives CDR1 MRHNA, CDR2 SNTAGT. The CDR3 runs to 16 residues. The sequenced CDR3 bases are TGTGCCAGCAGTGACCGCCCAGGAATAAAGAATTCACCC. Translated: CASSDRPGIKNSP. The CDR3 in full is CASSDRPGIKNSPLHF.

The part of the CDR3 DNA that was read is TGTGCCAGCAGTTTCTCCGAAGGGACTAGCGGGAGCCCGACAGATACG. Its translation is CASSFSEGTSGSPTDT. The CDR3 in full is CASSFSEGTSGSPTDTQYF. The rearrangement uses TRBV27 and TRBJ2-3; 14 bases fit TRBD2. The read gets to within 3 residues of the CDR3 end, and the germline J gene fills in the rest. Germline lookup yields CDR1 MNHEY and CDR2 SMNVEV (reference sequence). CDR3 length equals 19 residues. V dropped 3 bases and J dropped 3; count of bases not matched to a gene: 11.

About this clone: The CDR3 end falls 3 residues outside the read, so it is completed with the germline J gene. The chain combines TRBV30 with TRBJ1-1; D perhaps matches TRBD1 (6 bases). The CDR3 is 14 amino acids. V was trimmed by 4 bases and J by 5 bases, leaving 17 bases between them. The germline CDR1 and CDR2 sequences are GTSNPN and SVGIG (reference sequence). Partial CDR3 DNA: TGTGCCTGGAAAAGGGGGATTCTGAGGACTGAA. Protein: CAWKRGILRTE. The CDR3 in its entirety is CAWKRGILRTEAFF.